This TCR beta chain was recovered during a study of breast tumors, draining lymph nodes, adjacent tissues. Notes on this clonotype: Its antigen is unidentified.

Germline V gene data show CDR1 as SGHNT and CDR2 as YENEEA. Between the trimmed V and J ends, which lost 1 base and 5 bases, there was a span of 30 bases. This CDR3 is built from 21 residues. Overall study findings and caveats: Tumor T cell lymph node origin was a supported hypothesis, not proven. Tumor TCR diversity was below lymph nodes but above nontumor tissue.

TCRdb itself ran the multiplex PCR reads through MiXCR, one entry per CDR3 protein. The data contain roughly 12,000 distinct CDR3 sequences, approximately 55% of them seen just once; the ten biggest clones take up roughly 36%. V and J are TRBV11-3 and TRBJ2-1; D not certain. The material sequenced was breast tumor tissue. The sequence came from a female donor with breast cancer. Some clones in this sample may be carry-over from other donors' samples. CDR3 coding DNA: TGTGCCAGCAGCTTAGGCCCAGACACCAAACGAGCCTCATTCCACCACAATGAGCAGTTCTTC. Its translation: CASSLGPDTKRASFHHNEQFF.